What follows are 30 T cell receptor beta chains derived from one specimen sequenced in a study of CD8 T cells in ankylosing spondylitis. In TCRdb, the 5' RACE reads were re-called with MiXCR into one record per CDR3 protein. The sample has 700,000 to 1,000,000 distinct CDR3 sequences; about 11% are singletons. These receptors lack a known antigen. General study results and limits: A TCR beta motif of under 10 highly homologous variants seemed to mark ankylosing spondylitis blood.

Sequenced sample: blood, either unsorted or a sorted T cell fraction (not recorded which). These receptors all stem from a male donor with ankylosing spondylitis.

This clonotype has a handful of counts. CDR3 nucleotide sequence: TGCGCCAGCAGCCAACGGGAGGGTACGCAGTATTTT. Its translation: CASSQREGTQYF. This chain connects TRBV4-3 to TRBJ2-3, with 8 bases lining up with TRBD2. The V and J ends lost 2 bases and 8 bases, in that order; junction bases with no gene match: 0. The CDR3 sequence is 12 residues long. Germline V lookup: CDR1 LGHNA, CDR2 YSLEER.

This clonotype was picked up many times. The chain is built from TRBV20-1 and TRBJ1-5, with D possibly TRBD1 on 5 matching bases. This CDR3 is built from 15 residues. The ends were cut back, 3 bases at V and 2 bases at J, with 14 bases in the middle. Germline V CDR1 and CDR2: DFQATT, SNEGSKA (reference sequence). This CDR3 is CSASSGLGGNQPQHF. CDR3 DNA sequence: TGCAGTGCTAGCTCAGGGCTTGGCGGCAATCAGCCCCAGCATTTT.

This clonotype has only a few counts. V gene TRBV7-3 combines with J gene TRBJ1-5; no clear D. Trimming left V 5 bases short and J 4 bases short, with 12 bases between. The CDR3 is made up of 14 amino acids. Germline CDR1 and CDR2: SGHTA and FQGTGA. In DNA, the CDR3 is TGTGCCAGCAGCCCGCCGGGTTTTAATCAGCCCCAGCATTTT. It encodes CASSPPGFNQPQHF.

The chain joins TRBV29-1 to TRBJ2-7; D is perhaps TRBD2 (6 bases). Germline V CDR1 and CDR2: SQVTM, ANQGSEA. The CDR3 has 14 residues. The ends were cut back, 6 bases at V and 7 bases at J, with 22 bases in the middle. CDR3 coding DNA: TGCAGCGTGACCTTCGCTTGGGCCGGAGGGGAGCAGTACTTC. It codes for CSVTFAWAGGEQYF.

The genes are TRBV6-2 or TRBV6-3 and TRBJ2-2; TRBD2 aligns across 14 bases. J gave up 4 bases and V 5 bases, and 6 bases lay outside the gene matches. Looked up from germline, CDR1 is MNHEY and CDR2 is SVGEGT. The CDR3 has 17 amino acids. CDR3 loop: CASSPLGLAGVTGELFF. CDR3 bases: TGTGCCAGCAGTCCCCTGGGACTAGCGGGAGTCACCGGGGAGCTGTTTTTT.

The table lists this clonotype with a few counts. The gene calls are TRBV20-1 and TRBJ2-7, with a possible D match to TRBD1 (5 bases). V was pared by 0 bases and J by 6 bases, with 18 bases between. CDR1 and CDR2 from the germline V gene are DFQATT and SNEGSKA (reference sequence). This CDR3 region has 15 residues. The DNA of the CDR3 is TGCAGTGCTAGAGATGGACGGCAGGGTGAAAGCGAGCAGTACTTC. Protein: CSARDGRQGESEQYF.

Written as DNA, the CDR3 is TGCAGCGTTGAAGATCTGCCGGACCGAGGGGGTTTTGATGGCTACACCTTC. As protein: CSVEDLPDRGGFDGYTF. The gene calls are TRBV29-1 and TRBJ1-2; D is possibly TRBD1 (6 bases). V lost 0 bases, J lost 6 bases, and 23 bases lay in between. CDR3 length: 17 residues. The V gene's germline CDR1 is SQVTM and CDR2 ANQGSEA.

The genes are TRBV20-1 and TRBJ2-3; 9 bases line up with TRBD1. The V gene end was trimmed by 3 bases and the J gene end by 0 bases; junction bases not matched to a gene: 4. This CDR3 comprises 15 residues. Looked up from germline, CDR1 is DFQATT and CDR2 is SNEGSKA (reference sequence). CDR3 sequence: CSASHRGLSTDTQYF. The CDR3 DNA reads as TGCAGTGCTAGTCACAGGGGGCTAAGCACAGATACGCAGTATTTT.

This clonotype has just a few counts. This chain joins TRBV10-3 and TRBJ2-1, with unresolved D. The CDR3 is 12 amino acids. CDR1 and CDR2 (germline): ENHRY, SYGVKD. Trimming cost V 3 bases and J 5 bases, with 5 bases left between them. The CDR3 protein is CAISELNNEQFF. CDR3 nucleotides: TGTGCCATCAGTGAACTTAACAATGAGCAGTTCTTC.

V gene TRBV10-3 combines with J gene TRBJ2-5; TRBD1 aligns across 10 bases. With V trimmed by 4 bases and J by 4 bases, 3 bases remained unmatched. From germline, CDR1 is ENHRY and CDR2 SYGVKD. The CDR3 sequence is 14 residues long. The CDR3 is CAISGGTGAETQYF. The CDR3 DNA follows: TGTGCCATCAGTGGCGGGACAGGGGCAGAGACCCAGTACTTC.

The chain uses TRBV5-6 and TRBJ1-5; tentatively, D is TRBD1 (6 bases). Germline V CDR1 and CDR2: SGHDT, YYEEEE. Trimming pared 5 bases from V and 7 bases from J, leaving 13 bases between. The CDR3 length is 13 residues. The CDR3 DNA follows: TGTGCCAGCAGTAAGGGGGGCCCCCAGCCCCAGCATTTT. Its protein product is CASSKGGPQPQHF.

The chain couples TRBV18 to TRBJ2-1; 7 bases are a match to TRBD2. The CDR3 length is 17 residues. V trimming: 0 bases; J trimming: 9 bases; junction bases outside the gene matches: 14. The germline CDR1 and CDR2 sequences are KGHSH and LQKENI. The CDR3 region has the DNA TGTGCCAGCTCACCACCTACCGGCGGGAGAATCTTCGGTGAGCAGTTCTTC. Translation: CASSPPTGGRIFGEQFF.

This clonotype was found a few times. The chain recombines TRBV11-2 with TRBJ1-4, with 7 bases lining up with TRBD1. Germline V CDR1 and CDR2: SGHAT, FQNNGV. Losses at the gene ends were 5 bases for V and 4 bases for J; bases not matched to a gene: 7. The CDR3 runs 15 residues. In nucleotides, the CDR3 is TGTGCCAGCAGCCCACGGGACAGCTATAATGAAAAACTGTTTTTT. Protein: CASSPRDSYNEKLFF.

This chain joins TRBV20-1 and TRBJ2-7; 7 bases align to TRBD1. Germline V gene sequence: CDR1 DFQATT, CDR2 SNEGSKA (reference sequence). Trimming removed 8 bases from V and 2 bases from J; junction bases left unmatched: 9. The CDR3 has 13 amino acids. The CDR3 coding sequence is TGCAGTTTCCACCCCGACAGGGCCTACGAGCAGTACTTC. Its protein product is CSFHPDRAYEQYF.

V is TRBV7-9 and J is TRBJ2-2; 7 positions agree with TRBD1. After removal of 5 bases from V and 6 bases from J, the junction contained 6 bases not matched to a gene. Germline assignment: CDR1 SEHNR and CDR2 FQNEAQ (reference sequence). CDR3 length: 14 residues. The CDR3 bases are TGTGCCAGCAGCCTCGACAGGGTTGCCGGGGAGCTGTTTTTT. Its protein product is CASSLDRVAGELFF.

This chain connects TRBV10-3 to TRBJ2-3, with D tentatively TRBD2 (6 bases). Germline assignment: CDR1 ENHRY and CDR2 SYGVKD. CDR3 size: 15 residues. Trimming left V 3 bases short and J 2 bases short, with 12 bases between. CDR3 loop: CAISDIGGDTDTQYF. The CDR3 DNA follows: TGTGCCATCAGTGACATCGGAGGGGACACAGATACGCAGTATTTT.

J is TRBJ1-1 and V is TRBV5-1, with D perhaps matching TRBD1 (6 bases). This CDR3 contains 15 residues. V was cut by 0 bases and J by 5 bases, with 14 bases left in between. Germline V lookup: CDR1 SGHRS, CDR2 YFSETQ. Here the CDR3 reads CASSLAPSGATEAFF. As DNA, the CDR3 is TGCGCCAGCAGCTTGGCCCCCTCAGGGGCGACTGAAGCTTTCTTT. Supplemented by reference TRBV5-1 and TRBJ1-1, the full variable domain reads KAGVTQTPRYLIKTRGQQVTLSCSPISGHRSVSWYQQTPGQGLQFLFEYFSETQRNKGNFPGRFSGRQFSNSRSEMNVSTLELGDSALYLCASSLAPSGATEAFFGQGTRLTVV.

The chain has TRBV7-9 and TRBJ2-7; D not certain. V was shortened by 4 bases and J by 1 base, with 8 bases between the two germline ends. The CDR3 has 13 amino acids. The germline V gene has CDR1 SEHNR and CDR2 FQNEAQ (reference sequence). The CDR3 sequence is CASSWPESYEQYF. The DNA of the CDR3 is TGTGCCAGCAGCTGGCCGGAGTCCTACGAGCAGTACTTC.

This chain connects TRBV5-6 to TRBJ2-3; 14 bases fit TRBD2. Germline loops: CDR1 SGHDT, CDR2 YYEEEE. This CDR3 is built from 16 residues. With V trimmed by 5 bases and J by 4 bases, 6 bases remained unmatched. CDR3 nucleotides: TGTGCCAGCAGGGACACGACTAGCGGGAGGGCAGATACGCAGTATTTT. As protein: CASRDTTSGRADTQYF.

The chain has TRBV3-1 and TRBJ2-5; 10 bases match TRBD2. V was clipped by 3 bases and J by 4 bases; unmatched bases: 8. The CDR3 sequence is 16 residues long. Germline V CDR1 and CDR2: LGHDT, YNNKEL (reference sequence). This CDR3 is CASSQSSGRAVETQYF. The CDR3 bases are TGTGCCAGCAGCCAGTCTAGCGGGAGAGCGGTAGAGACCCAGTACTTC.

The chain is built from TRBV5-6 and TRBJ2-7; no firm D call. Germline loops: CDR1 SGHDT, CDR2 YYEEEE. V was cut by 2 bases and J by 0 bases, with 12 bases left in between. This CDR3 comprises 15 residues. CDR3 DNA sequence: TGTGCCAGCAGCTTTCTCGACACCTACTCCTACGAGCAGTACTTC. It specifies CASSFLDTYSYEQYF.

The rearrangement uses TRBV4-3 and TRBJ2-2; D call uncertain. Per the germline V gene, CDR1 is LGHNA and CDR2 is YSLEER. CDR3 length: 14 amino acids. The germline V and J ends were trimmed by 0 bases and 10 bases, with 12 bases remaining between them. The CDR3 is CASSQERQSPELFF. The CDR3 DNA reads TGCGCCAGCAGCCAAGAACGGCAGTCTCCGGAGCTGTTTTTT.

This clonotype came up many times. In DNA form, the CDR3 reads TGTGCCAGCAGCCAAGAGTCTTTCCGGACAGGGGATCGGGGCTACACCTTC. Protein sequence: CASSQESFRTGDRGYTF. This rearrangement joins TRBV4-2 to TRBJ1-2; 9 nucleotides align to TRBD1. CDR3 length equals 17 residues. V lost 0 bases to trimming and J lost 8 bases; unmatched junction nucleotides: 13. CDR1 LGHNA and CDR2 YNFKEQ come from the germline V gene.

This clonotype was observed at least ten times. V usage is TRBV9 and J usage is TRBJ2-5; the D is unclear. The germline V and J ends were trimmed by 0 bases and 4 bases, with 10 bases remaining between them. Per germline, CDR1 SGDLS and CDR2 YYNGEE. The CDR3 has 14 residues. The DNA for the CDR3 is TGTGCCAGCAGCGTAGTAGTGAGGACAGAGACCCAGTACTTC. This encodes CASSVVVRTETQYF. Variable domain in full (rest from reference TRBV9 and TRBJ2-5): DSGVTQTPKHLITATGQRVTLRCSPRSGDLSVYWYQQSLDQGLQFLIQYYNGEERAKGNILERFSAQQFPDLHSELNLSSLELGDSALYFCASSVVVRTETQYFGPGTRLLVL.

For the CDR3, the DNA is TGTGCCAGCAGTCAGGCGGGTGACGATACGCAGTATTTT. Translated, it gives CASSQAGDDTQYF. This chain joins TRBV3-1 and TRBJ2-3; tentative D call: TRBD2 (5 bases). This CDR3 has 13 amino acids. V was cut by 6 bases and J by 6 bases, with 13 bases left in between. Germline CDR1 LGHDT, CDR2 YNNKEL (reference sequence).

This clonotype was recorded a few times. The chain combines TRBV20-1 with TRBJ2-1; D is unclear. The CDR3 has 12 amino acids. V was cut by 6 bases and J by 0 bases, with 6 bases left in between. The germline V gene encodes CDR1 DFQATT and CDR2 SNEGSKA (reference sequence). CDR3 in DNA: TGCAGTGCCGCAGCCTCCTACAATGAGCAGTTCTTC. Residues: CSAAASYNEQFF.

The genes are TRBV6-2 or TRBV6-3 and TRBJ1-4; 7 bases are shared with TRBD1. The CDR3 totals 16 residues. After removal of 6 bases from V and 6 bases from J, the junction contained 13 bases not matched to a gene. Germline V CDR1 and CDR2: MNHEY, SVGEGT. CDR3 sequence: CASRHPTGTAYEKLFF. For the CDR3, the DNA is TGTGCCAGCAGACACCCGACCGGGACAGCTTATGAAAAACTGTTTTTT.

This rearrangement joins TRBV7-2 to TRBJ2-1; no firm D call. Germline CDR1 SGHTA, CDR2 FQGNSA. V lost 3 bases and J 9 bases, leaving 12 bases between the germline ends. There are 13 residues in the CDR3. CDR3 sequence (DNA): TGTGCCAGCAGCTTTCCTCAGTTGCTTGAGCAGTTCTTC. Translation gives CASSFPQLLEQFF.

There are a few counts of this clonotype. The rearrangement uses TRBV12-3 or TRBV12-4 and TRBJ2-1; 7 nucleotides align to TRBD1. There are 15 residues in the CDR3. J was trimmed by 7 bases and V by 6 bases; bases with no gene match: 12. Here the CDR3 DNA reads TGTGCCAGCAGCCAACCGGGACAGCGAGGGAATGAGCAGTTCTTC. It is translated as CASSQPGQRGNEQFF.

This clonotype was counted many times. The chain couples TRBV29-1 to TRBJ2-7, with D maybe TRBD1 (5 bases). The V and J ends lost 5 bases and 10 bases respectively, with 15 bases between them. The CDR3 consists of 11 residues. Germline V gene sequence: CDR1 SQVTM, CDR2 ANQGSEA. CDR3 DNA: TGCAGCGTTAAGGGGTCGGGTCCTCAGTACTTC. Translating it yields CSVKGSGPQYF.